The 5 T cell receptor beta chains listed next were all sequenced from one sample in a study of blood T cell repertoires in COVID-19. Profiled with immunoSEQ multiplex PCR; TCRdb holds only in-frame clones, not every one. This table holds around 210,000 clones, around nine tenths found once. The specimen was peripheral blood. The receptors were sampled from a man aged 50 to 60 with COVID-19, enrolled during active disease.

The rearrangement joins TRBV19 to TRBJ2-6, with a weak D call TRBD1 (6 bases). Germline-derived CDR1 and CDR2 are LNHDA and SQIVND (reference sequence). The CDR3 is 18 residues long. V was cut by 5 bases and J by 0 bases, with 17 bases left in between. The chain's CDR3 is CASSPPETGPSGANVLTF. The CDR3 region has the DNA TGTGCCAGTAGTCCCCCCGAGACAGGACCCTCTGGGGCCAACGTCCTGACTTTC.

The genes are TRBV7-2 and TRBJ1-3, with D possibly being TRBD1 (5 bases). The CDR3 consists of 15 residues. Germline V lookup: CDR1 SGHTA, CDR2 FQGNSA. V was cut by 5 bases and J by 0 bases, with 11 bases left in between. The CDR3: CASSPDSFSGNTIYF. Written as DNA, the CDR3 is TGTGCCAGCAGCCCTGACAGCTTCTCTGGAAACACCATATATTTT. Full variable domain (rest looked up from reference TRBV7-2 and TRBJ1-3): GAGVSQSPSNKVTEKGKDVELRCDPISGHTALYWYRQSLGQGLEFLIYFQGNSAPDKSGLPSDRFSAERTGGSVSTLTIQRTQQEDSAVYLCASSPDSFSGNTIYFGEGSWLTVV.

V usage is TRBV4-3 and J usage is TRBJ2-3, with TRBD2 matching over 11 bases. The CDR3 has 18 amino acids. CDR1 is LGHNA, CDR2 YSLEER, per germline. V was clipped by 0 bases and J by 2 bases; unmatched bases: 7. In nucleotides, the CDR3 is TGCGCCAGCAGCCAAGATACAGGGACTAGCGGTCCCACAGATACGCAGTATTTT. Its protein is CASSQDTGTSGPTDTQYF.

This clone was seen more than once but under ten times. The rearrangement joins TRBV2 to TRBJ1-6, with 9 bases aligning to TRBD1. Per germline, CDR1 SNHLY and CDR2 FYNNEI. This CDR3 has 15 residues. The trim removed 11 bases at V and 7 bases at J, leaving 12 bases unmatched. As DNA, the CDR3 is TGTGCCGTACATTCGGGACAGGGTAGCAATTCACCCCTCCACTTT. This gives the protein CAVHSGQGSNSPLHF.

This chain uses TRBV10-2 with TRBJ1-5; D unclear. V lost 4 bases to trimming and J lost 1 base, with 11 bases between them. Looked up from germline, CDR1 is WSHSY and CDR2 is SAAADI. The CDR3 length is 15 residues. The CDR3 coding sequence is TGCGCCAGCAGTGGCGAGGCCCTGAGCAATCAGCCCCAGCATTTT. Encoded protein: CASSGEALSNQPQHF.